This TCR beta chain appears in the sequencing data of a study of molecular identifiers for immune sequencing clone quantification. Sorted naive CD8 T cells, roughly 19,000 to 1,100,000, were sequenced from 10%, 30% or 50% RNA. A CD8+CD4-CCR7+CD45RA+ phenotype served as the sorting definition for naive CD8 T cells. The CDR3 region is 11 residues in length, termini included. Germline CDR1 reads SGHAT; CDR2 reads FQNNGV. Points on this clonotype: Given the absence of the conserved phenylalanine or tryptophan at the CDR3 end, a read error is likely. The DNA is omitted, as the CDR3 cannot be located on it reliably, and the CDR3 follows TCRdb's listing.

TCRdb re-called the PCR reads through MiXCR, storing one row per CDR3 protein. The sample lists about half a million distinct CDR3 sequences; less than 30% were seen once. The sequence was obtained from a human donor in good health. Some libraries in this study had Jurkat cell RNA spiked in. The rearrangement uses TRBV11-2 and TRBJ2-1; the DNA was not used to check the table's D call, TRBD1. Sequencing input: naive CD8+ T cells from blood, with Jurkat cell RNA spiked in. Subset indicated: FACS-sorted CD8+CD4-CCR7+CD45RA+ naive T cells. This CDR3 reads CASSSPGPQVV.